This TCR beta chain was captured by sequencing in a study of blood T cell repertoires in COVID-19 (dated by TCRdb to 2019 to 2021). In terms of the full investigation: Samples covering the acute and convalescent phases of COVID-19 were provided by collaborators in the United States, Italy and Spain. The sample metadata nearly always contained a de-identified subject ID, COVID-19 status, age in years and sex. Where HLA class I and class II types were available, the types were taken from metadata supplied by the sample provider, not from assay-based typing. Deeply sampled blood TCRbeta repertoires from subjects exposed to, actively infected with, or recovered from COVID-19 were included in the dataset. A freely available public database, intended as a resource for researchers studying the immune response to SARS-CoV-2, is where the repertoires were released. The samples were drawn from two sources: the first 160 participants of the ongoing ImmuneRACE study, and over 1,000 subjects contributed by 6 global collaborators. The material from the prospective study consisted of cDNA or gDNA derived from T cells, B-cell-depleted T cells, or PBMCs. What the study reported, not specific to this receptor: How much clinical and demographic metadata was included differed by source and by participant, and the metadata was provided uncurated.

Participants in the prospective study were enrolled through a virtual design, were aged roughly 18 to 90 years, and lived in roughly 24 United States geographic areas. To assign participants to cohorts, the prospective study relied on clinical history that participants themselves reported in a screening survey and a study questionnaire. ImmuneRACE Cohort 3 recovered participants were defined by two consecutive negative NP/OP PCR tests, healthcare professional clearance, or symptom resolution. In the prospective study, mobile phlebotomists collected whole blood, serum and a nasopharyngeal or oropharyngeal swab from each participant. Participants in the prospective study had the option to provide additional blood draws and questionnaires over a roughly two-month period. Before DNA extraction, blood samples from the prospective study were shipped at room temperature or frozen. This clone was counted only a few times. Its antigen target is currently unknown. No qualities accompany the bases; no much larger clone lies one base away.

According to the germline V gene (reference sequence), CDR1 reads MNHEY and CDR2 reads SMNVEV. CDR3 length: 15 amino acids, cysteine to phenylalanine. The sequence is cut down to CDR3 DNA, 45 bases in frame from base 1. Trimmed from V: 4 bases; trimmed from J: 6 bases; junction bases lacking a gene match: 12. The immunoSEQ Assay, a bias-controlled multiplex PCR, was used to amplify TCRbeta CDR3 regions from genomic DNA. For the original study's pipeline: The number of nucleated cells in each sample was estimated by amplification of reference gene primers within the assay. To quantify the absolute abundance of each unique TCRbeta CDR3 rearrangement, sequence reads were collapsed and filtered. For each sample, productive Simpson clonality was calculated as the square root of Simpson's diversity index over productive rearrangements. TCRdb took this table from immuneACCESS and kept in-frame rearrangements with V and J called. Such tables lack part of the clones; where checked against another copy, unresolved V genes explain under half of the gap, and the rest is unexplained. Clone size and the V and J calls come from that table; the DNA yielded D and trimming. A total of hundreds of thousands of clones appear in this sample, around nine tenths of them only once. Of the sample, roughly 6.2% is held by the ten largest clones.

Sequencing was done on a sample of PBMCs or T cells enriched from blood (not recorded which). This sequence was found in a woman between 40 and 50 years old who had recovered from COVID-19. The rearrangement joined TRBV27 to TRBJ2-7; 7 bases in between match TRBD2. The DNA sequence is TGTGCCAGCAGTTCCACCCAAGGACTAGTCTTCGAGCAGTACTTC. Its protein product is CASSSTQGLVFEQYF.